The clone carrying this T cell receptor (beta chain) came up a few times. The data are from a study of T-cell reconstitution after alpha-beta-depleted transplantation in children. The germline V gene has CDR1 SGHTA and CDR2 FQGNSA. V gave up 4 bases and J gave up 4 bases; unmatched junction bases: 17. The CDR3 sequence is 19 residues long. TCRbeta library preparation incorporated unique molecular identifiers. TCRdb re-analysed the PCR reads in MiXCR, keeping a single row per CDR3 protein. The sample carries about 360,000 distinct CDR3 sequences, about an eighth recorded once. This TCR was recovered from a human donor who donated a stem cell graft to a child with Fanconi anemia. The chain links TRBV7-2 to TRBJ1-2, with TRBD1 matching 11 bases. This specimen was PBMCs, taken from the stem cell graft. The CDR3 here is CASSSPGTGGRPLVYGYTF. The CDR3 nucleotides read TGTGCCAGCAGCTCGCCCGGGACAGGGGGACGCCCCCTCGTCTATGGCTACACCTTC.